This T cell receptor beta chain was captured by sequencing in a study of T cells expressing NK-cell markers (dated by TCRdb to about 2020). Regarding the study in general: Three sorted T-cell subsets (CD3+CD56+NKG2C+, CD3+CD56+NKG2C- and CD3+CD56-NKG2C+) from 8 or 9 donors had their TCR beta-chain repertoires profiled. Seven of the eight sequenced donors were HCMV-seropositive and one was HCMV-seronegative. Randomly selected healthy volunteers, three men and five women, were used as the eight sequenced donors. The libraries were sequenced on Illumina HiSeq 2000/2500, MiSeq or NextSeq, producing 2 x 150 bp reads.

TCRdb names Illumina HiSeq 2000 as the instrument used. The TCR beta cDNA libraries were made using 5'RACE template switching, a step that added both a universal primer site and unique molecular identifiers. cDNA synthesis was primed from the TCR beta constant segment and was followed by two successive PCR amplification steps. As for the original processing: MIGEC was used to demultiplex reads and group the reads by UMI, and MiTCR was used to assemble and quantify clonotypes. To remove erroneous sequences, TCR cDNA sequences were retained only when supported by two or more reads. The tcR package was used for downstream repertoire analysis, and clonotypes were matched across fractions by CDR3 nucleotide sequence plus V segment. VDJmatch was used to annotate antigen specificity against VDJdb, with one amino acid substitution in CDR3 permitted. Reads reprocessed by TCRdb are summarized as one entry per CDR3 protein sequence, and DNA is absent. The V and J calls reflect TCRdb's pipeline rather than the authors' work. The table held for this sample gives 200,000 to 300,000 distinct CDR3 sequences. The ten largest clonotypes hold under 0.5% of the sample.

HCMV-specific IgG was detected in serum with a commercial ELISA kit to determine HCMV serostatus. Ficoll density gradient centrifugation was used to isolate peripheral blood mononuclear cells from blood. About this clonotype: Its antigen remains unidentified.

The CDR3 covers 14 residues, taking in both the cysteine and the phenylalanine. DNA is not on record. Sequences SNHLY (CDR1) and FYNNEI (CDR2) are obtained from the germline V gene. What the authors observed across the whole study: Those dominant clonotypes were again the most abundant among CD3+CD56-NKG2C+ cells in a few donors, at about 25-65%. For 6 or 7 donors, the dominant CD3+CD56+NKG2C+ clonotypes were among the top 10 CD8+ clonotypes and accounted for 1.0-7.0% of CD8+ T cells. It remained unclear whether the expanded NKG2C-expressing T cell clones were specific for HCMV antigens.

The chain joins TRBV2 to TRBJ2-1; the D call of TRBD2 rests on TCRdb alone, since no DNA is present to check it. Sequenced material: blood T cells: a sorted CD56 or NKG2C T cell subset, CD4+ or CD8+ T cells, or bulk PBMC T cells (not recorded which). The source is a man younger than 35 in good health. Donor details come from another sample of the same person, matched by shared clones. The CDR3 in this case is CASHGTTKYNEQFF. The reference TRBV2 and TRBJ2-1 proteins fill in what lies around the CDR3, so the full variable domain reads EPEVTQTPSHQVTQMGQEVILRCVPISNHLYFYWYRQILGQKVEFLVSFYNNEISEKSEIFDDQFSVERPDGSNFTLKIRSTKLEDSAMYFCASHGTTKYNEQFFGPGTRLTVL.